The 12 T cell receptor beta chains presented below share a single source sample, sequenced in a study of blood T cell repertoires in COVID-19. Profiled with immunoSEQ multiplex PCR; TCRdb holds only in-frame clones, not every one. The sample holds 90,000 to 130,000 clones, over 80% seen once. The sample consisted of peripheral blood. These receptors were taken from a woman in her seventies with acute or convalescent COVID-19.

The rearrangement links TRBV25-1 to TRBJ2-7; D is uncertain. The CDR3 covers 14 residues. Trimming removed 2 bases from V and 2 bases from J, with 10 bases in between. Germline V lookup: CDR1 MGHDK, CDR2 SYGVNS. CDR3: CASSENLPPYEQYF. CDR3 nucleotides: TGTGCCAGCAGTGAAAATCTACCTCCCTACGAGCAGTACTTC.

V usage is TRBV25-1 and J usage is TRBJ1-5; no clear D. Germline V gene sequence: CDR1 MGHDK, CDR2 SYGVNS. The CDR3 loop spans 14 amino acids. The V end lost 3 bases, the J end lost 3 bases, and 9 bases lay between the germline ends. The CDR3 nucleotides read TGTGCCAGCAGTGATCGCGGGTACAATCAGCCCCAGCATTTT. Its translation: CASSDRGYNQPQHF. Based on the CDR3 plus reference TRBV25-1 and TRBJ1-5, the full variable domain is EADIYQTPRYLVIGTGKKITLECSQTMGHDKMYWYQQDPGMELHLIHYSYGVNSTEKGDLSSESTVSRIRTEHFPLTLESARPSHTSQYLCASSDRGYNQPQHFGDGTRLSIL.

The J gene is TRBJ2-7, the V gene TRBV19; weak D call: TRBD2 (7 bases). The V end was cut by 7 bases, the J end by 5 bases, with 21 bases between. The CDR3 is made up of 15 amino acids. In germline, CDR1 is LNHDA, CDR2 SQIVND (reference sequence). In DNA form, the CDR3 reads TGTGCCAGTAAAGATGGTGGCAGGGGAGGGGACGAGCAGTACTTC. It translates to CASKDGGRGGDEQYF.

This clone has just one count. This rearrangement joins TRBV18 to TRBJ1-1, with D possibly matching TRBD1 (6 bases). In germline, CDR1 is KGHSH, CDR2 LQKENI. The CDR3 spans 15 residues. V was clipped by 5 bases and J by 2 bases, with 15 bases between them. In nucleotides, the CDR3 is TGTGCCAGCTCATCCACAGGGAAGGGAAACACTGAAGCTTTCTTT. Translating it yields CASSSTGKGNTEAFF. Using reference TRBV18 and TRBJ1-1 for the parts outside the CDR3, the full variable domain is NAGVMQNPRHLVRRRGQEARLRCSPMKGHSHVYWYRQLPEEGLKFMVYLQKENIIDESGMPKERFSAEFPKEGPSILRIQQVVRGDSAAYFCASSSTGKGNTEAFFGQGTRLTVV.

The V call is TRBV27, the J call TRBJ2-7; 9 positions match TRBD1. The germline V gene encodes CDR1 MNHEY and CDR2 SMNVEV (reference sequence). The CDR3 covers 16 residues. Trimming cost V 3 bases and J 5 bases; bases outside gene matches: 11. The CDR3: CASSFLTGTGYHEQYF. Written as DNA, the CDR3 is TGTGCCAGCAGTTTCCTGACCGGGACAGGGTACCACGAGCAGTACTTC.

The CDR3 is CASSQVQGRAEAFF. CDR3 sequence (DNA): TGTGCCAGCAGCCAAGTACAGGGAAGAGCTGAAGCTTTCTTT. The chain carries TRBV14 and TRBJ1-1; tentatively, D is TRBD1 (6 bases). V lost 1 base to trimming and J lost 6 bases, with 12 bases between them. The CDR3 runs to 14 residues. From germline, CDR1 is SGHDN and CDR2 FVKESK. Using reference TRBV14 and TRBJ1-1 for the parts outside the CDR3, the full variable domain is EAGVTQFPSHSVIEKGQTVTLRCDPISGHDNLYWYRRVMGKEIKFLLHFVKESKQDESGMPNNRFLAERTGGTYSTLKVQPAELEDSGVYFCASSQVQGRAEAFFGQGTRLTVV.

The chain links TRBV27 to TRBJ2-1; D remains ambiguous. V lost 6 bases and J lost 9, with 12 bases in between. This CDR3 is 12 amino acids long. Per the germline V gene, CDR1 is MNHEY and CDR2 is SMNVEV (reference sequence). In DNA, the CDR3 is TGTGCCAGCAGGGCGACTTTAGGTGAGCAGTTCTTC. This codes for CASRATLGEQFF.

The chain employs TRBV6-5 and TRBJ1-1; 7 bases match TRBD1. With 8 bases clipped from V and 6 bases from J, the junction kept 9 bases outside the gene matches. Germline V lookup: CDR1 MNHEY, CDR2 SVGAGI. The CDR3 runs 13 residues. The CDR3 loop is CASGQDLDAEAFF. CDR3 DNA sequence: TGTGCCAGCGGACAGGACTTGGACGCTGAAGCTTTCTTT.

The V call is TRBV6-5, the J call TRBJ1-5; TRBD1 might be the D (5 bases). In germline, CDR1 is MNHEY, CDR2 SVGAGI. This CDR3 is 15 amino acids long. Trimming pared 5 bases from V and 3 bases from J, leaving 14 bases between. The CDR3 here is CASSPRGTHNQPQHF. In DNA form, the CDR3 reads TGTGCCAGCAGTCCAAGGGGTACACACAATCAGCCCCAGCATTTT.

This chain connects TRBV30 to TRBJ2-1; 7 nucleotides line up with TRBD1. With 2 bases clipped from V and 2 bases from J, the junction kept 3 bases outside the gene matches. CDR3 length equals 14 residues. Germline lookup yields CDR1 GTSNPN and CDR2 SVGIG (reference sequence). CDR3 in DNA: TGTGCCTGGAGTAGGGGGCCCCCCTACAATGAGCAGTTCTTC. Residues: CAWSRGPPYNEQFF.

This clone occurred once. The chain uses TRBV19 and TRBJ2-7; 8 bases align to TRBD1. V shed 4 bases, J shed 3 bases, and the junction held 2 bases outside the gene matches. The CDR3 runs to 13 residues. The germline gives CDR1 LNHDA, CDR2 SQIVND (reference sequence). DNA for the CDR3: TGTGCCAGTAGTAGGGACAGGTACTACGAGCAGTACTTC. This translates into CASSRDRYYEQYF. Filled out from reference TRBV19 and TRBJ2-7, the complete variable domain reads DGGITQSPKYLFRKEGQNVTLSCEQNLNHDAMYWYRQDPGQGLRLIYYSQIVNDFQKGDIAEGYSVSREKKESFPLTVTSAQKNPTAFYLCASSRDRYYEQYFGPGTRLTVT.

This clone was observed a single time. The chain carries TRBV5-1 and TRBJ2-1; 7 nucleotides agree with TRBD1. Germline loops: CDR1 SGHRS, CDR2 YFSETQ. The length of the CDR3 is 15 residues. V shed 4 bases, J shed 7 bases, and the junction held 11 bases outside the gene matches. CDR3 bases: TGCGCCAGCAGCCCAGGACAGGCTTCTGGGAATGAGCAGTTCTTC. Translating it yields CASSPGQASGNEQFF.